This entry concerns a single T cell receptor beta chain. Its matching antigen is unknown. Germline CDR1 reads SNHLY; CDR2 reads FYNNEI. Losses at the gene ends were 6 bases for V and 9 bases for J; bases not matched to a gene: 15. This CDR3 has 16 residues. PCR was performed a second time for about 7 to 12 cycles using a sample-barcoded 5' primer and a J-beta primer mix. Per sample, CDR3-containing paired-end reads numbered at least 2.5 million. TCRdb processed the 5' RACE reads anew with MiXCR; each CDR3 protein has one entry. The sample carries 850,000 to 950,000 distinct CDR3 sequences, roughly 26% recorded once. This sample stems from a study of blood T cells in healthy people across ages. Study-level results: Estimates of diversity drawn from one million T cells were considered underestimates. Unsorted PBMCs blocked a conclusive comparison of naive and antigen-experienced cells.

This TCR was recovered from an elderly woman in good health. Sequenced sample: blood. The rearrangement links TRBV2 to TRBJ2-3, with 10 nucleotides matching TRBD1. CDR3 sequence: CASSANTGTGANTQYF. The CDR3 DNA sequence: TGTGCCAGCAGCGCGAATACCGGGACAGGGGCTAACACGCAGTATTTT.